The sequence of this T cell receptor (beta chain) was determined in a study of CXCR4 blockade with PD-1 therapy in pancreatic cancer (dated by TCRdb to about 2019). With respect to the entire study: The study analyzed resected pancreatic ductal adenocarcinoma using both multiplex immunohistochemistry and TCRbeta immunosequencing, alongside ex vivo slice culture that tested PD-1 and CXCR4 blockade. To look at intratumoral heterogeneity, the researchers TCR-sequenced two geographically distinct regions from each of 6 or 7 tumors.

From the cysteine through the phenylalanine, the CDR3 covers 18 amino acids. The only DNA kept is the CDR3, 54 bases in frame from the first base. V ends up 5 bases short and J 0 bases short, with an unmatched junction base count of 17. CDR1 is given as SQVTM and CDR2 as ANQGSEA, both from the germline V gene. About this clone itself: The specificity of this receptor is unknown. No qualities accompany the bases; no much larger clone lies one base away.

The archived tumor blocks came from patients who had not received neoadjuvant therapy before resection. The preserved-tissue arm of the study used 30 to 35 surgical resection samples from 24 previously untreated pancreatic ductal adenocarcinoma patients. For the resection arm, ten 5-micron curls of FFPE tumor adjacent to the multiplex immunohistochemistry slide were used for DNA extraction. Study-wide findings and limitations: Amino acid clone frequency correlated strongly with the number of distinct nucleotide rearrangements encoding it, suggesting convergent selection by common tumor antigens. Because only TCRbeta chains were sequenced, true antigen-specificity overlap among convergent dominant clones remained unconfirmed while awaiting paired alpha-beta single-cell sequencing. Tumors had clonal expansion, with a mean productive clonality of around 0.14 compared with roughly 0.05 in healthy blood, yet clonality showed no correlation with survival.

Using the immunoSEQ Assay at Adaptive Biotechnologies, the researchers immunosequenced TCRbeta CDR3 regions from the extracted DNA. On the study's bioinformatics: To measure the absolute abundance of each unique TCRbeta CDR3, the sequences were collapsed and filtered. Clonality was calculated as 1 minus Pielou's evenness, with only productive in-frame rearrangements included in the computation. Regional overlap tracked the top 100 nucleotide rearrangements across paired samples, with Morisita index comparing paired versus unrelated samples. Convergence of nucleotide rearrangements onto identical amino acid sequences was assessed with the immunoSEQ Rearrangement Details tool. The table was pulled from immuneACCESS by TCRdb, which kept in-frame rearrangements only. Such tables lose some clones; where checked, under half of the loss comes from unresolved V genes, and the rest has no known cause. For V, J and clone size, that table is used; D and trimming come from the DNA. This sample holds roughly 3,500 clones; about two fifths were observed only once. The leading ten clones occupy roughly a sixth of the sample.

The sequence was collected from a human donor with pancreatic ductal adenocarcinoma. Rearrangement joined TRBV29-1 to TRBJ2-3, and 7 junction bases match TRBD2. The sequencing input was tumor tissue. The CDR3: CSVRQTHRSRGSTDTQYF. At the DNA level, the sequence is TGCAGCGTTCGGCAGACGCATCGATCGCGGGGGAGCACAGATACGCAGTATTTT.